These 22 T cell receptor beta chains share one sample of origin, sequenced in a study of blood T cell repertoires in COVID-19. Profiled with immunoSEQ multiplex PCR; TCRdb holds only in-frame clones, not every one. The repertoire holds roughly 250,000 clones, about nine tenths seen once, with just over 7% in the top ten. Sequenced input: peripheral blood. The receptors here all came from a man in his fifties or sixties who had recovered from COVID-19.

This chain uses TRBV3-1 (or the pseudogene TRBV3-2) with TRBJ1-2; 10 bases are shared with TRBD1. J was trimmed by 3 bases and V by 4 bases; bases with no gene match: 5. CDR1 is LGHDT and CDR2 is YNNKEL in the germline V gene (reference sequence). This CDR3 region has 15 residues. The CDR3, as DNA: TGTGCCAGCAGCCGACAGGGGGCTGGGGACTATGGCTACACCTTC. It encodes CASSRQGAGDYGYTF.

The rearrangement joins TRBV7-9 to TRBJ2-3; 7 bases agree with TRBD1. J was trimmed by 6 bases and V by 2 bases; bases with no gene match: 11. This CDR3 has 16 residues. Germline V CDR1 and CDR2: SEHNR, FQNEAQ (reference sequence). The CDR3 DNA is TGTGCCAGCAGCTTAATAGTAGGGGGCGAGTGGGATACGCAGTATTTT. This translates into CASSLIVGGEWDTQYF.

This sequence joins TRBV29-1 and TRBJ1-2, with 10 bases fitting TRBD1. The ends lost 2 bases at V and 7 bases at J; junction bases unmatched: 4. CDR1 SQVTM and CDR2 ANQGSEA come from the germline V gene. The CDR3 sequence is 13 residues long. The CDR3 DNA sequence: TGCAGCGTTGAACGGACAGGGGGGTTTGGCTACACCTTC. Translation gives CSVERTGGFGYTF.

CDR3 residues: CASSQGSGTGVYGYTF. As DNA, the CDR3 is TGTGCCAGCAGCCAAGGTTCAGGTACAGGGGTTTATGGCTACACCTTC. V and J are TRBV3-1 (or the pseudogene TRBV3-2) and TRBJ1-2; 7 nucleotides agree with TRBD1. The germline V gene has CDR1 LGHDT and CDR2 YNNKEL (reference sequence). The V gene end was trimmed by 1 base and the J gene end by 5 bases; junction bases not matched to a gene: 10. The CDR3 is made up of 16 amino acids.

V is TRBV7-9 and J is TRBJ1-5, with D hard to call. V was cut by 5 bases and J by 7 bases, with 9 bases left in between. The CDR3 is 12 residues long. Germline CDR1 reads SEHNR; CDR2 reads FQNEAQ (reference sequence). CDR3 DNA: TGTGCCAGCAGCCTCGACACCCAGCCCCAGCATTTT. Translating gives CASSLDTQPQHF.

The CDR3 sequence: CASSGRSIGANVLTF. The CDR3 nucleotides read TGTGCCAGCAGCGGCAGGTCTATTGGGGCCAACGTCCTGACTTTC. V gene TRBV9 combines with J gene TRBJ2-6; D call uncertain. CDR1 and CDR2 from the germline V gene are SGDLS and YYNGEE. V was trimmed by 3 bases and J by 3 bases, leaving 10 bases between them. CDR3 size: 15 residues.

As for this clone: Distinct nucleotide sequences in the sample also encode this CDR3. The chain employs TRBV7-9 and TRBJ1-4; 10 nucleotides match TRBD1. Germline CDR1 and CDR2: SEHNR and FQNEAQ (reference sequence). Trimming cost V 5 bases and J 6 bases; bases outside gene matches: 6. CDR3 length: 15 amino acids. CDR3 sequence reads: CASSLTGTGDEKLFF. CDR3 nucleotides: TGTGCCAGCAGCCTAACCGGGACAGGGGATGAAAAACTGTTTTTT.

This clone was recorded once. The rearrangement uses TRBV6-5 and TRBJ1-4; maybe TRBD1 (6 bases). The length of the CDR3 is 14 residues. Trimming took 7 bases from V and 8 from J, leaving 17 bases between them. Germline assignment: CDR1 MNHEY and CDR2 SVGAGI. CDR3 in amino acids: CASTIPRDTEKLFF. The CDR3, as DNA: TGTGCCAGCACCATTCCAAGGGACACCGAAAAACTGTTTTTT.

This sequence joins TRBV19 and TRBJ2-1; 8 nucleotides agree with TRBD1. With 4 bases clipped from V and 8 bases from J, the junction kept 10 bases outside the gene matches. The length of the CDR3 is 15 residues. The V gene's germline CDR1 is LNHDA and CDR2 SQIVND (reference sequence). In DNA form, the CDR3 reads TGTGCCAGTAGTACTATCAGGACAGGGACGGATGAGCAGTTCTTC. As protein: CASSTIRTGTDEQFF.

The rearrangement links TRBV19 to TRBJ2-2; 11 bases agree with TRBD2. Unmatched junction bases numbered 4, after V lost 6 bases and J lost 7 bases. Germline lookup yields CDR1 LNHDA and CDR2 SQIVND (reference sequence). The CDR3 length is 14 residues. DNA for the CDR3: TGTGCCAGTAGGACTAGCGGGACGTACGGGGAGCTGTTTTTT. Amino acid sequence: CASRTSGTYGELFF.

The V call is TRBV6-5, the J call TRBJ2-4, with a weak D call TRBD1 (6 bases). Germline V gene sequence: CDR1 MNHEY, CDR2 SVGAGI. CDR3 length equals 11 residues. V lost 7 bases to trimming and J lost 12 bases, with 13 bases between them. DNA for the CDR3: TGTGCCAGCATAAGAGGCAGGGGTCAGTACTTC. Encoded protein: CASIRGRGQYF.

V is TRBV19 and J is TRBJ1-1; maybe TRBD1 (6 bases). The CDR3 sequence is 14 residues long. CDR1 LNHDA and CDR2 SQIVND come from the germline V gene (reference sequence). The V and J ends lost 5 bases and 3 bases respectively, with 13 bases between them. As DNA, the CDR3 is TGTGCCAGTAGTTACAGGGTCCGGGACACTGAAGCTTTCTTT. Residues: CASSYRVRDTEAFF.

The chain is built from TRBV27 and TRBJ1-6, with D perhaps TRBD1 (5 bases). The length of the CDR3 is 14 residues. From germline, CDR1 is MNHEY and CDR2 SMNVEV (reference sequence). The V and J ends lost 6 bases and 9 bases respectively, with 15 bases between them. CDR3 coding DNA: TGTGCCAGCAGCTGGAGGGCCCAGGGTTCACCCCTCCACTTT. Amino acid sequence: CASSWRAQGSPLHF.

The genes are TRBV24-1 and TRBJ2-2, with 8 bases lining up with TRBD1. The CDR3 runs to 15 residues. The junction had 6 bases not matched to a gene; V was cut back by 5 bases and J by 5 bases. The germline V gene encodes CDR1 KGHDR and CDR2 SFDVKD. CDR3 in DNA: TGTGCCACCAGTGCCTTGACAGGGGAAACCGGGGAGCTGTTTTTT. Protein product: CATSALTGETGELFF.

The CDR3 DNA is TGTGCCAGCAGCTTAGGTTCGGGGGGAGATACGCAGTATTTT. This encodes CASSLGSGGDTQYF. The genes are TRBV7-6 and TRBJ2-3; TRBD2 aligns across 7 bases. The CDR3 extends over 14 amino acids. V gave up 1 base and J gave up 5 bases; unmatched junction bases: 3. Germline V gene sequence: CDR1 SGHVS, CDR2 FNYEAQ.

The rearrangement links TRBV11-3 to TRBJ2-3; D is possibly TRBD2 (6 bases). The CDR3 is 16 amino acids. CDR1 SGHNT and CDR2 YENEEA come from the germline V gene. With 1 base removed from V and 0 bases from J, the gap between germline ends came to 11 bases. CDR3 DNA: TGTGCCAGCAGCTTAGGGGCGGGGTATAGCACAGATACGCAGTATTTT. Its translation: CASSLGAGYSTDTQYF.

In its sample, this clone was seen once. This chain connects TRBV5-5 to TRBJ2-7; TRBD2 matches at 7 bases. Trimming cost V 4 bases and J 4 bases; bases outside gene matches: 11. In germline, CDR1 is SGHKS, CDR2 YYEKEE (reference sequence). The CDR3 extends over 15 amino acids. The DNA of the CDR3 is TGTGCCAGCAGCGCCCCTGACGGGGGGATGTACGAGCAGTACGTC. Protein: CASSAPDGGMYEQYV.

DNA of the CDR3: TGTGCCAGTAGACCAAGGGGTAATTCACCCCTCCACTTT. It yields the protein CASRPRGNSPLHF. The genes are TRBV19 and TRBJ1-6, with D possibly matching TRBD1 (5 bases). CDR3 length equals 13 residues. Germline loops: CDR1 LNHDA, CDR2 SQIVND (reference sequence). Trimming removed 6 bases at V and 6 bases at J, with 9 bases between. Filled out from reference TRBV19 and TRBJ1-6, the complete variable domain reads DGGITQSPKYLFRKEGQNVTLSCEQNLNHDAMYWYRQDPGQGLRLIYYSQIVNDFQKGDIAEGYSVSREKKESFPLTVTSAQKNPTAFYLCASRPRGNSPLHFGNGTRLTVT.

The chain links TRBV19 to TRBJ1-5; 8 bases fit TRBD1. CDR3 length: 15 residues. J gave up 5 bases and V 1 base, and 4 bases lay outside the gene matches. Germline V gene sequence: CDR1 LNHDA, CDR2 SQIVND (reference sequence). The CDR3 loop reads CASSIGDRGDQPQHF. The CDR3, as DNA: TGTGCCAGTAGTATAGGCGACAGGGGTGATCAGCCCCAGCATTTT.

The chain uses TRBV18 and TRBJ2-1, with 11 bases aligning to TRBD2. This CDR3 has 15 residues. The junction had 3 bases not matched to a gene; V was cut back by 3 bases and J by 5 bases. Germline CDR1 KGHSH, CDR2 LQKENI. In DNA form, the CDR3 reads TGTGCCAGCTCACCTATAGCGGGGGGGGACAATGAGCAGTTCTTC. Translation: CASSPIAGGDNEQFF.

The V call is TRBV3-1 (or the pseudogene TRBV3-2), the J call TRBJ2-3; TRBD1 matches 8 bases. Germline CDR1 reads LGHDT; CDR2 reads YNNKEL (reference sequence). This CDR3 has 16 amino acids. V lost 10 bases and J lost 0; bases outside the gene matches: 12. The CDR3 sequence is CATTPPGTGSTDTQYF. The CDR3 DNA sequence: TGTGCCACCACTCCCCCCGGGACAGGAAGCACAGATACGCAGTATTTT.

This chain uses TRBV30 with TRBJ2-3; tentatively, D is TRBD2 (6 bases). Between the trimmed V and J ends, which lost 3 bases and 9 bases, there was a span of 16 bases. CDR3 length equals 13 residues. From germline, CDR1 is GTSNPN and CDR2 SVGIG (reference sequence). The CDR3 coding sequence is TGTGCCTGGAGCGGGAACTTGGGGGGAACGCAGTATTTT. This sequence encodes CAWSGNLGGTQYF.